These 30 T cell receptor beta chains were all obtained from the same sample, sequenced in a study of T cells in Graves' hyperthyroidism and ophthalmopathy. From RNA transcripts, TCR beta CDR3 regions were amplified. In the first-round RT-PCR of the TCR CDR3, the HTBI primer set was used. MiXCR, applied by TCRdb to the multiplex PCR reads, yields one record per CDR3 protein. The profile covers more than 150,000 distinct CDR3 sequences, with 15% to 20% appearing a single time and roughly 29% taken by the ten largest. Sequenced material: blood. All receptors come from a woman between 45 and 60 years old with Graves' hyperthyroidism.

This clonotype was seen ten or more times. This sequence joins TRBV18 and TRBJ1-3; D ambiguous. CDR3 size: 15 residues. V was cut by 3 bases and J by 0 bases, with 9 bases left in between. Germline CDR1 reads KGHSH; CDR2 reads LQKENI. The CDR3 bases are TGTGCCAGCTCACCGCCTATGGGCTCTGGAAACACCATATATTTT. This translates into CASSPPMGSGNTIYF.

The V gene is TRBV2, the J gene TRBJ2-3; D remains ambiguous. Trimming took off 8 bases at V and 1 base at J, with 7 bases between the two ends. The CDR3 spans 12 residues. Germline CDR1 is SNHLY and CDR2 is FYNNEI. CDR3 sequence: CASLSGTDTQYF. DNA for the CDR3: TGTGCCAGCCTGTCGGGCACAGATACGCAGTATTTT.

This clonotype was seen a handful of times. The chain uses TRBV7-9 and TRBJ1-2, with 7 bases identical to TRBD1. Germline V gene sequence: CDR1 SEHNR, CDR2 FQNEAQ (reference sequence). After removal of 0 bases from V and 7 bases from J, the junction contained 14 bases not matched to a gene. This CDR3 is 17 amino acids long. The CDR3 coding sequence is TGTGCCAGCAGCTTAGCAAGCCCAGGGGGGACTGGAGTTGGCTACACCTTC. Amino acid sequence: CASSLASPGGTGVGYTF.

The chain has TRBV27 and TRBJ2-2; the match to TRBD2 covers 12 bases. V was clipped by 4 bases and J by 2 bases; unmatched bases: 2. This CDR3 region has 16 residues. The V gene's germline CDR1 is MNHEY and CDR2 SMNVEV (reference sequence). DNA for the CDR3: TGTGCCAGCAGTTGGACTAGCGGGGACAACACCGGGGAGCTGTTTTTT. It specifies CASSWTSGDNTGELFF.

In this sample, this clonotype turned up many times. V gene TRBV7-9 combines with J gene TRBJ1-4; D is unresolved. V was clipped by 3 bases and J by 5 bases, with 10 bases between them. CDR1 and CDR2 from the germline V gene are SEHNR and FQNEAQ (reference sequence). The CDR3 has 14 residues. As DNA, the CDR3 is TGTGCCAGCAGCTTTCCCCGGGCAAATGAAAAACTGTTTTTT. Its protein is CASSFPRANEKLFF.

This clonotype was seen only a few times. V is TRBV18 and J is TRBJ2-2; D is possibly TRBD2 (6 bases). Germline CDR1 and CDR2: KGHSH and LQKENI. The CDR3 length is 15 residues. The V end lost 4 bases, the J end lost 4 bases, and 13 bases lay between the germline ends. The CDR3, as DNA: TGTGCCAGCTCACGCACAGAGGGACTCACCGGGGAGCTGTTTTTT. Amino acid sequence: CASSRTEGLTGELFF. Filled out from reference TRBV18 and TRBJ2-2, the complete variable domain reads NAGVMQNPRHLVRRRGQEARLRCSPMKGHSHVYWYRQLPEEGLKFMVYLQKENIIDESGMPKERFSAEFPKEGPSILRIQQVVRGDSAAYFCASSRTEGLTGELFFGEGSRLTVL.

This rearrangement joins TRBV20-1 to TRBJ2-7; D is ambiguous. Germline V gives CDR1 DFQATT, CDR2 SNEGSKA (reference sequence). The germline V and J ends were trimmed by 5 bases and 0 bases, with 8 bases remaining between them. This CDR3 is 12 amino acids long. CDR3 in DNA: TGCAGTGCTTCGCGACACTCCTACGAGCAGTACTTC. Residues: CSASRHSYEQYF.

Ten or more counts support this clonotype. The chain couples TRBV28 to TRBJ2-7; no reliable D call. CDR1 and CDR2 (germline): MDHEN, SYDVKM. This CDR3 spans 13 amino acids. Trimming cost V 4 bases and J 3 bases, with 10 bases left between them. CDR3: CASSWRIGYEQYF. CDR3 nucleotides: TGTGCCAGCAGTTGGCGAATAGGCTACGAGCAGTACTTC. The entire variable domain, with the rest obtained from reference TRBV28 and TRBJ2-7, is as follows: DVKVTQSSRYLVKRTGEKVFLECVQDMDHENMFWYRQDPGLGLRLIYFSYDVKMKEKGDIPEGYSVSREKKERFSLILESASTNQTSMYLCASSWRIGYEQYFGPGTRLTVT.

This clonotype has at least ten counts. The DNA for the CDR3 is TGTGCCAGTAGGCTAAGAAGGGAAATTAGGGCCGGGGAGCTGTTTTTT. It specifies CASRLRREIRAGELFF. The rearrangement links TRBV19 to TRBJ2-2; D ambiguous. Germline CDR1 and CDR2: LNHDA and SQIVND (reference sequence). Trimming removed 6 bases at V and 6 bases at J, with 20 bases between. The CDR3 loop spans 16 amino acids.

In this sample, this clonotype turned up many times. The chain has TRBV7-9 and TRBJ1-2; 8 nucleotides match TRBD1. Trimming took 5 bases from V and 4 from J; bases not matched to a gene: 6. The CDR3 loop spans 14 amino acids. Germline loops: CDR1 SEHNR, CDR2 FQNEAQ (reference sequence). As DNA, the CDR3 is TGTGCCAGCAGCCGGACAGGGTTAGGCTATGGCTACACCTTC. Translated: CASSRTGLGYGYTF. The whole variable domain, remainder taken from reference TRBV7-9 and TRBJ1-2, is DTGVSQNPRHKITKRGQNVTFRCDPISEHNRLYWYRQTLGQGPEFLTYFQNEAQLEKSRLLSDRFSAERPKGSFSTLEIQRTEQGDSAMYLCASSRTGLGYGYTFGSGTRLTVV.

V usage is TRBV28 and J usage is TRBJ1-5; D is unresolved. Looked up from germline, CDR1 is MDHEN and CDR2 is SYDVKM. The ends were cut back, 6 bases at V and 7 bases at J, with 13 bases in the middle. The CDR3 extends over 13 amino acids. CDR3 in DNA: TGTGCCAGCAGCCTTCAATTGCGGCAGCCCCAGCATTTT. It specifies CASSLQLRQPQHF.

The table lists this clonotype with many counts. V usage is TRBV19 and J usage is TRBJ2-3; no clear D. Germline loops: CDR1 LNHDA, CDR2 SQIVND (reference sequence). This CDR3 spans 12 amino acids. V was pared by 1 base and J by 11 bases, with 10 bases between. The CDR3, as DNA: TGTGCCAGTAGTATAGGGATAAAGGGGCAGTATTTT. Residues: CASSIGIKGQYF.

V is TRBV10-3 and J is TRBJ2-2, with a tentative D call TRBD1 (6 bases). The ends were cut back, 2 bases at V and 1 base at J, with 11 bases in the middle. Germline V gene sequence: CDR1 ENHRY, CDR2 SYGVKD. This CDR3 is built from 16 residues. The DNA of the CDR3 is TGTGCCATCAGTGAGGCACCGGGACAGAACACCGGGGAGCTGTTTTTT. Translated: CAISEAPGQNTGELFF.

In this sample, this clonotype turned up many times. The rearrangement joins TRBV2 to TRBJ2-4; 9 positions agree with TRBD1. Looked up from germline, CDR1 is SNHLY and CDR2 is FYNNEI. The CDR3 is 15 amino acids. The V gene end was trimmed by 3 bases and the J gene end by 9 bases; junction bases not matched to a gene: 9. CDR3 in DNA: TGTGCCAGCAGTGAGAGACAGGGGGGGTGGAGCATTCAGTACTTC. Translation: CASSERQGGWSIQYF.

At least ten counts were recorded for this clonotype. The CDR3: CASLKGGSSTDTQYF. The DNA of the CDR3 is TGTGCCAGCCTCAAGGGGGGGTCGAGCACAGATACGCAGTATTTT. The genes are TRBV12-3 or TRBV12-4 and TRBJ2-3; maybe TRBD2 (7 bases). The length of the CDR3 is 15 residues. V lost 8 bases to trimming and J lost 0 bases, with 15 bases between them.

This clonotype was detected many times. This sequence joins TRBV5-1 and TRBJ1-4; D gene unclear. The germline gives CDR1 SGHRS, CDR2 YFSETQ. This CDR3 region has 13 residues. The V end was cut by 0 bases, the J end by 8 bases, with 8 bases between. In nucleotides, the CDR3 is TGCGCCAGCAGCTTGGACCCGGGAGAAAAACTGTTTTTT. This codes for CASSLDPGEKLFF.

V is TRBV12-3 or TRBV12-4 and J is TRBJ2-1, with TRBD1 matching over 8 bases. Trimming at V came to 5 bases and at J to 9 bases, leaving 12 bases not matched to a gene. CDR3 size: 15 residues. Here the CDR3 reads CASSRIMTGVGEQFF. The CDR3 coding sequence is TGTGCCAGCAGTCGGATAATGACAGGGGTGGGTGAGCAGTTCTTC.

This clonotype was recorded at least ten times. The V call is TRBV12-3 or TRBV12-4, the J call TRBJ1-6, with TRBD1 matching 10 bases. The V and J ends lost 10 bases and 10 bases, in that order; junction bases with no gene match: 10. CDR3 size: 14 residues. Written as DNA, the CDR3 is TGTGCCACAGCAGGAGGGACAGGGGTATCACCCCTCCACTTT. Amino acids: CATAGGTGVSPLHF.

This clonotype was counted a few times. This chain links TRBV4-3 with TRBJ1-2; possible D gene TRBD1, 6 bases. CDR3 length: 15 residues. Germline values: CDR1 LGHNA, CDR2 YSLEER. Between the trimmed V and J ends, which lost 0 bases and 6 bases, there was a span of 14 bases. CDR3 protein: CASSQDQGSLHGYTF. DNA of the CDR3: TGCGCCAGCAGCCAAGATCAGGGGTCGCTGCATGGCTACACCTTC.

This clonotype has only one observation. The chain joins TRBV5-4 to TRBJ2-7, with 10 bases lining up with TRBD1. The CDR3 is 14 amino acids. V was pared by 9 bases and J by 5 bases, with 11 bases of the junction left unmatched. Germline CDR1 SGHNT, CDR2 YYREEE (reference sequence). Here the CDR3 DNA reads TGTGCCACCAGAACCGGGACAGGGGTGCACGAGCAGTACTTC. It yields the protein CATRTGTGVHEQYF.

This clonotype was recorded only once. This chain joins TRBV2 and TRBJ2-5; D not certain. Per germline, CDR1 SNHLY and CDR2 FYNNEI. V lost 6 bases, J lost 0 bases, and 11 bases lay in between. The CDR3 is 14 amino acids. In DNA form, the CDR3 reads TGTGCCAGCAGCCCGACAAGGTACCAAGAGACCCAGTACTTC. Encoded protein: CASSPTRYQETQYF. The whole variable domain, filled in from reference TRBV2 and TRBJ2-5, reads EPEVTQTPSHQVTQMGQEVILRCVPISNHLYFYWYRQILGQKVEFLVSFYNNEISEKSEIFDDQFSVERPDGSNFTLKIRSTKLEDSAMYFCASSPTRYQETQYFGPGTRLLVL.

This clonotype was observed at least ten times. The V call is TRBV29-1, the J call TRBJ1-1; the D gene is possibly TRBD1 (6 bases). Germline V gives CDR1 SQVTM, CDR2 ANQGSEA. CDR3 length: 12 amino acids. Trimming left V 3 bases short and J 9 bases short, with 14 bases between. Here the CDR3 DNA reads TGCAGCGTTGACCCGACAGGAACCAAAGCTTTCTTT. Translating gives CSVDPTGTKAFF.

This clonotype was seen only once. The genes are TRBV7-2 and TRBJ2-4; the match to TRBD2 covers 16 bases. Looked up from germline, CDR1 is SGHTA and CDR2 is FQGNSA. The CDR3 is made up of 15 amino acids. Unmatched junction bases numbered 4, after V lost 5 bases and J lost 9 bases. The chain's CDR3 is CASSEGLAGGPIQYF. CDR3 bases: TGTGCCAGCAGCGAGGGACTAGCGGGAGGGCCCATTCAGTACTTC.

The V and J genes are TRBV20-1 and TRBJ2-7, with D uncertain. Germline V CDR1 and CDR2: DFQATT, SNEGSKA (reference sequence). The CDR3 runs to 13 residues. V was shortened by 5 bases and J by 7 bases, with 18 bases between the two germline ends. This CDR3 reads CSAGGRTAGEQYF. The CDR3 DNA follows: TGCAGTGCTGGCGGTAGGACCGCCGGGGAGCAGTACTTC.

This clonotype occurred many times. This chain links TRBV12-3 or TRBV12-4 with TRBJ2-2; 9 bases line up with TRBD2. This CDR3 is built from 14 residues. V was pared by 3 bases and J by 6 bases, with 2 bases of the junction left unmatched. The CDR3 loop is CASSFGTSPGELFF. The CDR3, as DNA: TGTGCCAGCAGTTTTGGGACTAGCCCCGGGGAGCTGTTTTTT.

Many counts were recorded for this clonotype. The rearrangement links TRBV7-2 to TRBJ1-6, with a weak D call TRBD1 (6 bases). CDR3 length: 16 amino acids. V lost 1 base, J lost 10 bases, and 17 bases lay in between. Germline values: CDR1 SGHTA, CDR2 FQGNSA. CDR3 amino acids: CASSLVHRDEGSPLHF. DNA for the CDR3: TGTGCCAGCAGCTTAGTGCACAGGGATGAAGGATCACCCCTCCACTTT.

This clonotype was counted ten times or more. J is TRBJ2-5 and V is TRBV13; possibly TRBD1 for D (6 bases). The ends were cut back, 5 bases at V and 1 base at J, with 11 bases in the middle. The CDR3 extends over 14 amino acids. Germline-derived CDR1 and CDR2 are PRHDT and FYEKMQ (reference sequence). The CDR3 DNA sequence: TGTGCCAGCAGCAAACGGGACACCCAAGAGACCCAGTACTTC. The encoded protein is CASSKRDTQETQYF.

This clonotype was seen a handful of times. Given a much more abundant clone one base away, this may be a read error. As DNA, the CDR3 is TGCAGTGCTAGGACGAATCTACAGGGGATGTATCAGCCCCAGCATTTT. Protein product: CSARTNLQGMYQPQHF. This chain joins TRBV20-1 and TRBJ1-5; 7 bases line up with TRBD1. This CDR3 spans 16 amino acids. The J segment lost 5 bases and the V segment lost 3 bases, leaving 13 bases of the junction unmatched. Germline V gene data show CDR1 as DFQATT and CDR2 as SNEGSKA (reference sequence).

This clonotype was observed many times. V gene TRBV9 combines with J gene TRBJ2-5; 10 bases map to TRBD2. V was clipped by 3 bases and J by 3 bases; unmatched bases: 14. The germline gives CDR1 SGDLS, CDR2 YYNGEE. The CDR3 consists of 18 residues. The chain's CDR3 is CASSAQGKLAGGEETQYF. CDR3 DNA sequence: TGTGCCAGCAGCGCCCAGGGGAAGTTAGCGGGAGGAGAAGAGACCCAGTACTTC.

This clonotype appeared many times. The gene calls are TRBV19 and TRBJ1-4, with no clear D. The V and J ends lost 3 bases and 4 bases respectively, with 12 bases between them. Per the germline V gene, CDR1 is LNHDA and CDR2 is SQIVND (reference sequence). This CDR3 contains 15 residues. Here the CDR3 reads CASSIYSALNEKLFF. The CDR3 region has the DNA TGTGCCAGTAGTATCTACAGTGCCCTTAATGAAAAACTGTTTTTT.